The following is a T cell receptor beta chain sequence with its context. These data originate in a study of blood T cell repertoires in COVID-19. Some clones are missing from TCRdb's copy, which holds only in-frame ones; the method was immunoSEQ multiplex PCR. Of 170,000 or so clones listed, approximately 84% are singletons. Germline assignment: CDR1 MDHEN and CDR2 SYDVKM. Trimming stripped 8 bases from V and 0 bases from J, with 11 bases between. CDR3 length: 15 residues. The sequence came from a woman between 45 and 60 years old who had recovered from COVID-19. Source material: PBMCs or T cells enriched from blood (not recorded which). The chain is built from TRBV28 and TRBJ1-6, with a tentative D call TRBD1 (6 bases). Written as DNA, the CDR3 is TGTGCCAGCCATCAGGGGAGCTCCTATAATTCACCCCTCCACTTT. Translation gives CASHQGSSYNSPLHF.